A selection of T cell receptor beta chains follows, all from one sample in a study of T cell responses to AZD1222 COVID-19 vaccine. Using immunoSEQ multiplex PCR, the repertoire was profiled, and TCRdb retains in-frame clones only, with some absent. Of 100,000 to 150,000 clones in the sample, roughly 85% were seen once. The sequences come from peripheral blood, collected on day 0 of MenACWY control vaccination. The receptor set was obtained from an adult in good health. CDR3s include the opening cysteine and the closing phenylalanine or tryptophan. A D gene is named only where the DNA matches it firmly. Rows give clone size only sometimes, using once, few, many, or a class for an expanded clone.

clone size,D gene,V gene,J gene,CDR3 protein,CDR3 DNA
-,TRBD1,TRBV5-1,TRBJ2-3,CASSLEPSGTGSDTQYF,TGCGCCAGCAGCTTGGAACCATCCGGGACAGGGTCCGATACGCAGTATTTT
-,-,TRBV28,TRBJ1-2,CASSLGRGGYTF,TGTGCCAGCAGTTTGGGCCGTGGGGGCTACACCTTC
-,TRBD2,TRBV5-6,TRBJ2-5,CASSFRSTSGKTQYF,TGTGCCAGCAGCTTCCGCTCGACTAGCGGTAAGACCCAGTACTTC
once,-,TRBV11-2,TRBJ2-1,CASSRGAYNEQFF,TGTGCCAGCTCCAGGGGCGCTTACAATGAGCAGTTCTTC
-,TRBD2,TRBV6-2/TRBV6-3,TRBJ2-7,CASSWRRSGRDYPYEQYF,TGTGCCAGCAGTTGGCGGCGGAGCGGGAGGGACTACCCCTACGAGCAGTACTTC
-,-,TRBV5-6,TRBJ1-5,CASSQSSTGGNQPQHF,TGTGCCAGCAGCCAATCTTCGACAGGCGGGAATCAGCCCCAGCATTTT
-,-,TRBV20-1,TRBJ1-2,CSASPFNYGYTF,TGCAGTGCTAGTCCTTTTAACTATGGCTACACCTTC
-,TRBD1,TRBV2,TRBJ2-5,CASSIDRGETQYF,TGTGCCAGCAGTATAGACAGGGGGGAGACCCAGTACTTC
-,-,TRBV2,TRBJ2-1,CASTLSGSYNEQFF,TGTGCCAGCACCTTAAGCGGCTCCTACAATGAGCAGTTCTTC
-,TRBD1,TRBV27,TRBJ1-5,CASSGQGGQPQHF,TGTGCCAGCAGCGGACAGGGAGGTCAGCCCCAGCATTTT
few,TRBD2,TRBV10-2,TRBJ2-5,CASSEARSGRQYQETQYF,TGCGCCAGCAGTGAGGCGAGGAGCGGGAGGCAGTACCAAGAGACCCAGTACTTC
-,TRBD1,TRBV28,TRBJ1-2,CASTLSGQAYGYTF,TGTGCCAGCACCCTCAGTGGACAGGCCTATGGCTACACCTTC
-,-,TRBV12-5,TRBJ2-1,CASGLVESSYNEQFF,TGTGCTAGTGGTTTGGTAGAGAGCTCCTACAATGAGCAGTTCTTC
-,-,TRBV5-4,TRBJ1-3,CASSYELQGRGGNTIYF,TGTGCCAGCAGCTATGAGTTACAGGGCCGCGGTGGAAACACCATATATTTT
-,-,TRBV11-2,TRBJ2-6,CASSLAQGGSGANVLTF,TGTGCCAGCAGCTTAGCACAGGGAGGCTCTGGGGCCAACGTCCTGACTTTC
few,-,TRBV6-1,TRBJ2-7,CASSESGNMYEQYF,TGTGCCAGCAGTGAGAGTGGGAACATGTACGAGCAGTACTTC
-,-,TRBV19,TRBJ1-5,CASTQWGGNQPQHF,TGTGCCAGTACCCAGTGGGGCGGCAATCAGCCCCAGCATTTT
few,TRBD2,TRBV7-7,TRBJ2-5,CASSLVSAGGETQYF,TGTGCTAGCAGCTTAGTTTCTGCGGGAGGGGAGACCCAGTACTTC
-,-,TRBV28,TRBJ2-7,CASSPSGGGSPYEQYF,TGTGCCAGCAGTCCCTCGGGAGGGGGCAGTCCTTACGAGCAGTACTTC
few,TRBD2,TRBV28,TRBJ2-5,CASSNRGRGVLRGRANPQETQYF,TGTGCCAGCAGTAACCGAGGCAGGGGGGTTCTTCGCGGGAGGGCCAACCCCCAAGAGACCCAGTACTTC